This T cell receptor (beta chain) is drawn from a study of T cell changes during pregnancy in multiple sclerosis (dated by TCRdb to between 2019 and 2020). For the wider study: In women with multiple sclerosis, the researchers looked at how the T cell repertoire shifted as pregnancy progressed.

In the case of this clone: No antigen is known for it. Base-call qualities are not available, and no considerably larger clone is one nucleotide away.

The library was produced with the immunoSEQ multiplex PCR assay. TCRdb provides this immuneACCESS table in a form limited to in-frame rearrangements. Some clones are lacking; in checked studies, under half of them reflect an unresolved V gene, and why the rest are absent is not known. The sample table holds about 56,000 clones, of which about nine tenths were seen once. Jointly, the top ten make up around 2.3% of the sample. The material sequenced was peripheral blood, taken in the first trimester of pregnancy. The receptor was isolated from a female donor in good health, enrolled as a control in a pregnancy study.

The DNA sequence is given as TGCGCCAGCAGCTTGGCCGTGACTAGCGGCTACAATGAGCAGTTCTTC. It is translated as CASSLAVTSGYNEQFF. The chain employs TRBV5-1 and TRBJ2-1, and TRBD2 aligns with 9 junction nucleotides. From the germline V gene, CDR1 is SGHRS and CDR2 is YFSETQ. V has 0 bases trimmed and J has 3 bases trimmed; junction bases matching no gene number 4. The CDR3 numbers 16 residues from cysteine through phenylalanine. The sequence is cut down to CDR3 DNA, 48 bases in frame from base 1.